The 18 T cell receptor beta chains given below trace back to one sample, sequenced in a study of CD8 T cells in Susac syndrome. Random hexamers primed reverse transcription of about 0.45 to 1 ug RNA. Each CDR3 protein is one row after TCRdb ran MiXCR on the immunoSEQ multiplex PCR reads. This repertoire shows 150,000 to 200,000 distinct CDR3 sequences, roughly 94% found once; its top ten account for 0.095% to 0.13%. Sample: CD4+ T cells from PBMCs. These receptors were collected from a human donor with Susac syndrome.

J is TRBJ2-3 and V is TRBV29-1; 13 bases align to TRBD2. The CDR3 length is 13 residues. The ends lost 3 bases at V and 7 bases at J; junction bases unmatched: 1. Germline assignment: CDR1 SQVTM and CDR2 ANQGSEA. CDR3 nucleotide sequence: TGCAGCGTTGAGGGACTAGCGGGATATACGCAGTATTTT. Amino acid sequence: CSVEGLAGYTQYF.

V and J are TRBV6-6 and TRBJ2-5; TRBD1 matches 9 bases. The CDR3 is 13 residues long. The V segment lost 10 bases and the J segment 5 bases; nucleotides outside the gene matches: 8. CDR1 is MNHNY and CDR2 is SVGAGI in the germline V gene (reference sequence). For the CDR3, the DNA is TGTGCCACCATTAAACAGGGGGCGGAGACCCAGTACTTC. Protein product: CATIKQGAETQYF.

This clonotype has just one count. This rearrangement joins TRBV5-1 to TRBJ2-5; D is unclear. Germline assignment: CDR1 SGHRS and CDR2 YFSETQ. This CDR3 has 15 residues. V lost 2 bases to trimming and J lost 2 bases, with 13 bases between them. Here the CDR3 reads CASSFGPGNQETQYF. For the CDR3, the DNA is TGCGCCAGCAGCTTCGGGCCCGGTAATCAAGAGACCCAGTACTTC.

V is TRBV5-1 and J is TRBJ2-1; TRBD2 aligns across 7 bases. Germline assignment: CDR1 SGHRS and CDR2 YFSETQ. Trimming at V came to 4 bases and at J to 3 bases, leaving 4 bases not matched to a gene. The CDR3 contains 14 residues. CDR3 bases: TGCGCCAGCAGCCCGGGACTACGCTACAATGAGCAGTTCTTC. This codes for CASSPGLRYNEQFF.

The CDR3 region has the DNA TGCAGTGCTAGAGCTTCTCGACAGGGTGCCAATGAGCAGTTCTTC. Its protein is CSARASRQGANEQFF. The chain joins TRBV20-1 to TRBJ2-1; 7 bases align to TRBD1. The trim removed 1 base at V and 6 bases at J, leaving 9 bases unmatched. Germline loops: CDR1 DFQATT, CDR2 SNEGSKA (reference sequence). CDR3 length equals 15 residues.

The J gene is TRBJ2-7, the V gene TRBV6-2 or TRBV6-3, with 9 bases that match TRBD1. V lost 5 bases to trimming and J lost 5 bases; unmatched junction nucleotides: 4. Germline V gene lookup returns CDR1 MNHEY and CDR2 SVGEGT. This CDR3 comprises 13 residues. The CDR3 region is CASSPRDRDEQYF. CDR3 nucleotide sequence: TGTGCCAGCAGTCCCCGGGACAGGGACGAGCAGTACTTC.

This clonotype was seen just once. The chain carries TRBV25-1 and TRBJ2-1, with 7 bases that match TRBD2. The CDR3 covers 15 residues. In germline, CDR1 is MGHDK, CDR2 SYGVNS. After removal of 0 bases from V and 4 bases from J, the junction contained 3 bases not matched to a gene. CDR3 residues: CASSEYGGGYNEQFF. The DNA for the CDR3 is TGTGCCAGCAGTGAATATGGGGGGGGGTACAATGAGCAGTTCTTC.

The chain couples TRBV20-1 to TRBJ1-1, with TRBD1 matching over 9 bases. The CDR3 loop spans 13 amino acids. CDR1 is DFQATT, CDR2 SNEGSKA, per germline (reference sequence). J gave up 5 bases and V 7 bases, and 8 bases lay outside the gene matches. CDR3 nucleotides: TGCAGTGTCCCGGGACAGGGTCGAACTGAAGCTTTCTTT. It codes for CSVPGQGRTEAFF.

This clonotype came up once. The V call is TRBV6-2 or TRBV6-3, the J call TRBJ2-5; 8 bases line up with TRBD2. Trimming cost V 4 bases and J 2 bases; bases outside gene matches: 12. The CDR3 is 17 amino acids. Looked up from germline, CDR1 is MNHEY and CDR2 is SVGEGT. CDR3 amino acids: CASSWRKRGSGQETQYF. CDR3 sequence (DNA): TGTGCCAGCAGTTGGAGGAAGCGGGGGTCAGGTCAAGAGACCCAGTACTTC.

The CDR3 spells CASSQVGSGPNVLTF. The CDR3 nucleotides are TGTGCCAGCAGCCAAGTGGGTTCAGGTCCCAACGTCCTGACTTTC. J is TRBJ2-6 and V is TRBV14; D gene uncertain. The ends were cut back, 1 base at V and 8 bases at J, with 12 bases in the middle. The CDR3 totals 15 residues. Germline CDR1 is SGHDN and CDR2 is FVKESK.

V and J are TRBV12-3 or TRBV12-4 and TRBJ1-1; 11 nucleotides align to TRBD1. The CDR3 has 15 amino acids. V lost 2 bases and J lost 6; bases outside the gene matches: 5. CDR3 sequence (DNA): TGTGCCAGCAGTTTAAGTTCGGGACAGGGGGCTGAAGCTTTCTTT. This gives the protein CASSLSSGQGAEAFF.

The chain carries TRBV9 and TRBJ2-7; 8 nucleotides agree with TRBD1. The V and J ends lost 4 bases and 8 bases, in that order; junction bases with no gene match: 14. CDR1 and CDR2 from the germline V gene are SGDLS and YYNGEE. There are 15 residues in the CDR3. This CDR3 is CASSQLGQGYSQQYF. The DNA of the CDR3 is TGTGCCAGCAGCCAGCTAGGACAGGGATACTCACAGCAGTACTTC.

The rearrangement links TRBV5-8 to TRBJ2-5; D perhaps matches TRBD2 (5 bases). Between the trimmed V and J ends, which lost 2 bases and 7 bases, there was a span of 9 bases. Germline V lookup: CDR1 SGHTS, CDR2 YDEGEE. The CDR3 extends over 12 amino acids. DNA of the CDR3: TGTGCCAGCAGCTTCCTAGAGGGGACCCAGTACTTC. Its protein product is CASSFLEGTQYF.

The V gene is TRBV13, the J gene TRBJ2-1, with TRBD2 as a possible D gene (6 bases). Trimming took 6 bases from V and 7 from J, leaving 16 bases between them. CDR1 PRHDT and CDR2 FYEKMQ come from the germline V gene (reference sequence). This CDR3 region has 14 residues. The CDR3 spells CASSSGSGTNEQFF. DNA of the CDR3: TGTGCCAGCAGTTCCGGGTCAGGGACTAATGAGCAGTTCTTC.

This chain uses TRBV3-1 with TRBJ2-1, with D uncertain. CDR1 is LGHDT and CDR2 is YNNKEL in the germline V gene (reference sequence). The CDR3 is made up of 14 amino acids. The ends were cut back, 6 bases at V and 8 bases at J, with 17 bases in the middle. In DNA form, the CDR3 reads TGTGCCAGCAGACCCCAAACCGCCTCGGATGAGCAGTTCTTC. Translating gives CASRPQTASDEQFF.

The V gene is TRBV28, the J gene TRBJ2-3; possible D gene TRBD2, 7 bases. Trimming removed 2 bases at V and 9 bases at J, with 15 bases between. CDR3 length: 14 residues. Germline V gene sequence: CDR1 MDHEN, CDR2 SYDVKM. CDR3 sequence: CASSLAGAPGTQYF. The DNA for the CDR3 is TGTGCCAGCAGTTTAGCGGGGGCACCGGGGACGCAGTATTTT.

DNA of the CDR3: TGTGCCAGCAGCCAAGAACCAGCAAGACAGGCGAATTCACCCCTCCACTTT. Translating gives CASSQEPARQANSPLHF. The genes are TRBV4-2 and TRBJ1-6; D may be TRBD1 (6 bases). Trimming took off 0 bases at V and 7 bases at J, with 16 bases between the two ends. Looked up from germline, CDR1 is LGHNA and CDR2 is YNFKEQ. The CDR3 has 17 residues.

This chain links TRBV19 with TRBJ2-3; D unclear. V gave up 5 bases and J gave up 4 bases, with 13 bases separating them. This CDR3 contains 14 residues. Germline CDR1 is LNHDA and CDR2 is SQIVND (reference sequence). The CDR3 sequence: CASSPDLGPDTQYF. The DNA of the CDR3 is TGTGCCAGTAGTCCCGACCTGGGTCCAGATACGCAGTATTTT.